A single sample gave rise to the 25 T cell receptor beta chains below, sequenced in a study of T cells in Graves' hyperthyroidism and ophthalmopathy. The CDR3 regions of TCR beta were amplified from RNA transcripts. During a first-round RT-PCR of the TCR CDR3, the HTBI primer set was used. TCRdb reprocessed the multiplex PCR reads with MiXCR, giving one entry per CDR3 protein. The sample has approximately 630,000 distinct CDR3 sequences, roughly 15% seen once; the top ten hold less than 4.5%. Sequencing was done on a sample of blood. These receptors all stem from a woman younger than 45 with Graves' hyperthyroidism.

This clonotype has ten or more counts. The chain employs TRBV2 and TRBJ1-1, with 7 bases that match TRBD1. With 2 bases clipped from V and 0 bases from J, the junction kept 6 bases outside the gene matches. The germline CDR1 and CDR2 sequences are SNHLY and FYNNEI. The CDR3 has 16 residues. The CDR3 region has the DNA TGTGCCAGCAGTGAAAGCCCGGGACAGATGAACACTGAAGCTTTCTTT. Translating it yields CASSESPGQMNTEAFF.

CDR3 in DNA: TGTGCCAGCAGACGGGGGCTTCACGAGCAGTACTTC. Its protein is CASRRGLHEQYF. The chain has TRBV28 and TRBJ2-7; tentatively, D is TRBD1 or TRBD2 (6 bases each). The CDR3 spans 12 residues. Trimming shortened V by 6 bases and J by 5 bases, and 11 bases separated the two germline ends. Germline V gene data show CDR1 as MDHEN and CDR2 as SYDVKM.

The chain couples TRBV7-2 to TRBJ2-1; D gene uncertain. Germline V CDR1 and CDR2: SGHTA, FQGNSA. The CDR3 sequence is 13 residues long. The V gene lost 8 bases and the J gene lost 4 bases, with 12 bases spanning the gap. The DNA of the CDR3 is TGTGCCAGCGGCCCAGGACCGTACAATGAGCAGTTCTTC. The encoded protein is CASGPGPYNEQFF. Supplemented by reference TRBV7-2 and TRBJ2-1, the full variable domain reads GAGVSQSPSNKVTEKGKDVELRCDPISGHTALYWYRQSLGQGLEFLIYFQGNSAPDKSGLPSDRFSAERTGGSVSTLTIQRTQQEDSAVYLCASGPGPYNEQFFGPGTRLTVL.

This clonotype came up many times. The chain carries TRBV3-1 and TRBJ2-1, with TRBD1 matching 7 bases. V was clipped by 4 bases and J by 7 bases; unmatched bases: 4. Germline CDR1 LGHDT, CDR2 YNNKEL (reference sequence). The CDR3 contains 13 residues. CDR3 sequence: CASSRGTVNEQFF. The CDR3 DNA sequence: TGTGCCAGCAGCCGGGGGACAGTTAATGAGCAGTTCTTC.

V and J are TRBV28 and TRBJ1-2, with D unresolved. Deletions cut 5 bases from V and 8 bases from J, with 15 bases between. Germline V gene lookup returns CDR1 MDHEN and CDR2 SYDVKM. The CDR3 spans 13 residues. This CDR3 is CASSPDGGGGYTF. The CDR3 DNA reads TGTGCCAGCAGTCCTGACGGAGGAGGAGGCTACACCTTC.

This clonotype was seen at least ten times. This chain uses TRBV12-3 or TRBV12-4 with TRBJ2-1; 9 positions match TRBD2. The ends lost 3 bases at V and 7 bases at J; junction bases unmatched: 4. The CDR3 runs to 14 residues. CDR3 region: CASSLVAGVNEQFF. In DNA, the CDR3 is TGTGCCAGCAGTTTGGTAGCGGGAGTGAATGAGCAGTTCTTC.

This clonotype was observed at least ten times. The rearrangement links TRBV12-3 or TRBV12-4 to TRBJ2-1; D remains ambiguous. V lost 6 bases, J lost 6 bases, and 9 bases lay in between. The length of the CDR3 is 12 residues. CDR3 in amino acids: CASSNLGNEQFF. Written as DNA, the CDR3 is TGTGCCAGCAGCAACTTGGGCAATGAGCAGTTCTTC.

The CDR3: CASSAPPRTAQHGYTF. In nucleotides, the CDR3 is TGTGCCAGCAGCGCACCCCCCAGGACGGCACAACATGGCTACACCTTC. The chain combines TRBV9 with TRBJ1-2, with D hard to call. Trimming took 3 bases from V and 6 from J, leaving 21 bases between them. The CDR3 has 16 amino acids. The germline V gene encodes CDR1 SGDLS and CDR2 YYNGEE.

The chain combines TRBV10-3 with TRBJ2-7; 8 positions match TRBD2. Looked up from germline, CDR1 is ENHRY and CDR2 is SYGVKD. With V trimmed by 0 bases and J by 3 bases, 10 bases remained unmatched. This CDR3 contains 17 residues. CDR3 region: CAISESRGLSGSYEQYF. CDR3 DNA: TGTGCCATCAGTGAGTCGCGAGGCCTAAGCGGGAGCTACGAGCAGTACTTC.

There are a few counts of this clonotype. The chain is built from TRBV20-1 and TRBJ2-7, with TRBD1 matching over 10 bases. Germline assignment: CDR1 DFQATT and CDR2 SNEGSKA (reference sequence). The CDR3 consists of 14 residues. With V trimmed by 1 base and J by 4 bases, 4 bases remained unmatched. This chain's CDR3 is CSARGDRGGYEQYF. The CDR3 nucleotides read TGCAGTGCTAGAGGGGACAGGGGCGGGTACGAGCAGTACTTC.

The CDR3 sequence: CASSDFARLETQYF. CDR3 bases: TGTGCCAGCAGTGACTTCGCGAGGTTGGAGACCCAGTACTTC. This chain uses TRBV6-1 with TRBJ2-5; no firm D call. CDR1 and CDR2 (germline): MNHNS, SASEGT. The CDR3 contains 14 residues. Trimming shortened V by 3 bases and J by 5 bases, and 13 bases separated the two germline ends.

The CDR3 coding sequence is TGTGCCAGCAGTAACCTGGTTCTCGGGACAGGGGATTTTGGTGAAGCTTTCTTT. It encodes CASSNLVLGTGDFGEAFF. The rearrangement links TRBV14 to TRBJ1-1, with 10 bases that match TRBD1. V shed 6 bases and J 7 bases; nucleotides not matched to a gene: 20. This CDR3 is built from 18 residues. Per germline, CDR1 SGHDN and CDR2 FVKESK.

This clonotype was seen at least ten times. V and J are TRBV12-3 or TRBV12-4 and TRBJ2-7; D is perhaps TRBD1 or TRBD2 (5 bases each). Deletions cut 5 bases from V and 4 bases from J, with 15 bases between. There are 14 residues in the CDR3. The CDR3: CASSLPGLAYEQYF. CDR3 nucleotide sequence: TGTGCCAGCAGTCTTCCAGGGTTAGCGTACGAGCAGTACTTC.

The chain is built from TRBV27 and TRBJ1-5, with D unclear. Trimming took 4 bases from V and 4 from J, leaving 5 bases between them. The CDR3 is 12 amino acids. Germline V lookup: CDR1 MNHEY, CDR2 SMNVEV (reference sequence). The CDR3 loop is CASSWNNQPQHF. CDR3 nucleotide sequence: TGTGCCAGCAGTTGGAATAATCAGCCCCAGCATTTT.

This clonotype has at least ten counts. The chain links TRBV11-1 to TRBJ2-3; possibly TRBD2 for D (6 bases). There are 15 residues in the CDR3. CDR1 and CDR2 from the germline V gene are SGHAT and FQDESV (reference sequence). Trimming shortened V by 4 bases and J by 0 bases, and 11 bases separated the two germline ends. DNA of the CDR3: TGTGCCAGCAGCTCCCTGGGGACTAGCACAGATACGCAGTATTTT. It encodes CASSSLGTSTDTQYF.

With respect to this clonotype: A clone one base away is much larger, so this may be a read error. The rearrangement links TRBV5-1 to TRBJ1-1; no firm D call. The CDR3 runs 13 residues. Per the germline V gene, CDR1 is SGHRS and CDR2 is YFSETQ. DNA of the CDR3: TGTGCCAGCGACGATGGGGTGAGCACTGAAGCTTTCTTT. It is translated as CASDDGVSTEAFF.

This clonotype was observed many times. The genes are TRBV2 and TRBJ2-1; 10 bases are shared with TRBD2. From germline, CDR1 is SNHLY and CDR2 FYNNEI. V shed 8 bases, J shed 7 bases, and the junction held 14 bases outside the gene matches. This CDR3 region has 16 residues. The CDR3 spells CASRPLTSGNLNEQFF. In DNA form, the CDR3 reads TGTGCCAGCCGGCCCTTAACTAGCGGGAATCTGAATGAGCAGTTCTTC.

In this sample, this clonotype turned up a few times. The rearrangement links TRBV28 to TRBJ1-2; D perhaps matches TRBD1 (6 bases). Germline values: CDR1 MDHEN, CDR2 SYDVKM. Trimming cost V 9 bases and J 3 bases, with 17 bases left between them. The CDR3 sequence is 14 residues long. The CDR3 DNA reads TGTGCCAGTCTCGAGCACGGGGGCTACTATGGCTACACCTTC. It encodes CASLEHGGYYGYTF.

DNA for the CDR3: TGTGCCAGCAGCCACCCCGGGGTTAGCGGGACACAAGAGACCCAGTACTTC. As protein: CASSHPGVSGTQETQYF. The chain recombines TRBV3-1 with TRBJ2-5, with 8 bases lining up with TRBD2. This CDR3 has 17 amino acids. CDR1 is LGHDT, CDR2 YNNKEL, per germline (reference sequence). V lost 3 bases, J lost 2 bases, and 11 bases stayed unmatched.

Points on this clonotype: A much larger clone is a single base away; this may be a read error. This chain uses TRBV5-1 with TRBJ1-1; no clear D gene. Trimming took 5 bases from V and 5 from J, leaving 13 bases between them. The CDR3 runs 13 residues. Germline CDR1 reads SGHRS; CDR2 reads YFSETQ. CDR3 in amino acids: CASRDGKDTEAFF. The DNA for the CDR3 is TGCGCCAGCAGAGATGGGAAGGATACTGAAGCTTTCTTT.

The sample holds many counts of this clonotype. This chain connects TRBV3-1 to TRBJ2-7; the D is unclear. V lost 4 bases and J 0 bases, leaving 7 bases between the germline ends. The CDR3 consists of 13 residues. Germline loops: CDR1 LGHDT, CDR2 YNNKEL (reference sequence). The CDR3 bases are TGTGCCAGCAGCCTATTGTACTCCTACGAGCAGTACTTC. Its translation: CASSLLYSYEQYF.

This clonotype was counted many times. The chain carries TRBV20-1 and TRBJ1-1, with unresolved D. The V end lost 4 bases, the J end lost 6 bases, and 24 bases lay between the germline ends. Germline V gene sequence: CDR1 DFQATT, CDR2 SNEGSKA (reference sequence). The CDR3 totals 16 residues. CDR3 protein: CSATVLGNVSEAEAFF. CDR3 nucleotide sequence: TGCAGTGCTACCGTCCTGGGAAATGTATCTGAGGCTGAAGCTTTCTTT.

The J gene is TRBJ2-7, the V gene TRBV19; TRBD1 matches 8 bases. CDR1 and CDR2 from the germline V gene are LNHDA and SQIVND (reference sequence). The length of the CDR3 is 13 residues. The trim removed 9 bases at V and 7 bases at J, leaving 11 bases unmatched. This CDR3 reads CASGWTGSGEQYF. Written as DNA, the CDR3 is TGTGCCAGCGGCTGGACAGGGTCTGGTGAGCAGTACTTC.

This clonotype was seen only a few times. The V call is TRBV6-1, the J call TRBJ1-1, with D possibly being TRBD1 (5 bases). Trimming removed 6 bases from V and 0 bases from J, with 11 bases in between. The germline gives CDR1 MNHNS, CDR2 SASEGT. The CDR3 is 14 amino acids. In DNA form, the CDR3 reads TGTGCCAGCAGGTACGGGGGATTGAACACTGAAGCTTTCTTT. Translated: CASRYGGLNTEAFF.

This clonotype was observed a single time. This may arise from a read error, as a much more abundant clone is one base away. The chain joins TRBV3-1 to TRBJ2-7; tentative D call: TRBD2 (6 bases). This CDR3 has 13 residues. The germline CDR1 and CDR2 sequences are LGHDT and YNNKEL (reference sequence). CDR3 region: CARSQEGGFEQYF. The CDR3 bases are TGTGCCCGCAGCCAAGAAGGAGGGTTCGAGCAGTACTTC.